The clone carrying this TCR beta chain was counted between two and nine times. Its target is not known. Sorted subsets were CFSE-labeled and cultured four to six days with allogeneic dendritic cells. Germline V gene sequence: CDR1 MNHEY, CDR2 SMNVEV (reference sequence). This CDR3 is 13 amino acids long. V was trimmed by 3 bases and J by 1 base, leaving 6 bases between them. This entry is derived from a study of regulatory dendritic cells for organ transplantation. This table comes from immunoSEQ multiplex PCR, and its TCRdb copy is limited to in-frame clones, with some not included. Of around 5,200 clones listed, 65% to 85% are singletons. Points from the study as a whole: Of resting T cell subsets, memory CD8+ had the most alloreactive clonotypes. Mature dendritic cells appeared to drive more memory CD8+ clonal expansion than regulatory ones. Naive CD4+ and CD8+ repertoires were highly diverse; memory CD8+ was most oligoclonal.

The clonotype comes from a human donor in good health. Sequenced: memory CD8+ T cells from blood cultured with regulatory dendritic cells. The sample's subset: CD45RO+ memory T cells. The V call is TRBV27, the J call TRBJ1-1; no definite D call. The CDR3 DNA reads TGTGCCAGCAGTTTCTCCAGGAACACTGAAGCTTTCTTT. This encodes CASSFSRNTEAFF.